These T cell receptor beta chains were read from a single sample in a study of cytomegalovirus exposure and HLA in healthy donors. The assay was immunoSEQ multiplex PCR, and TCRdb's table has in-frame clones only and misses some. The sample has tens of thousands of clones. The sequencing sample was made of PBMCs. These receptors were obtained from a middle-aged man in good health and CMV-seropositive. Both conserved end residues are part of each CDR3. A D gene is named only where the DNA matches it firmly.

d_call,v_call,j_call,cdr3_aa,cdr3_nt
NA,TRBV5-1,TRBJ1-2,CASSMTGPLYGYTF,TGCGCCAGCAGCATGACAGGTCCGCTCTATGGCTACACCTTC
NA,TRBV7-9,TRBJ2-1,CASSGSTGRFFEQFF,TGTGCCAGCAGCGGGAGTACAGGGCGATTCTTTGAGCAGTTCTTC
NA,TRBV19,TRBJ1-5,CASSGQVYSNQPQHF,TGTGCCAGTAGTGGCCAGGTGTATAGCAATCAGCCCCAGCATTTT
TRBD2,TRBV5-1,TRBJ2-5,CASSLLAGAVETQYF,TGCGCCAGCAGCCTCTTAGCGGGAGCGGTAGAGACCCAGTACTTC
NA,TRBV19,TRBJ1-2,CASSIFAGHYGYTF,TGTGCCAGTAGTATTTTTGCAGGGCACTATGGCTACACCTTC
TRBD2,TRBV19,TRBJ2-5,CASSGLAGVPVHF,TGTGCCAGTAGTGGACTAGCGGGAGTCCCAGTGCACTTC
NA,TRBV6-5,TRBJ1-1,CASSYEAVNTEAFF,TGTGCCAGCAGTTACGAGGCTGTGAACACTGAAGCTTTCTTT
NA,TRBV7-2,TRBJ2-2,CASSPVAEDTGELFF,TGTGCCAGCAGCCCTGTAGCCGAAGACACCGGGGAGCTGTTTTTT
TRBD2,TRBV7-2,TRBJ2-4,CASSRTSGSATKNIQYF,TGTGCCAGCAGCCGGACTAGCGGGAGTGCGACCAAAAACATTCAGTACTTC
TRBD1,TRBV15,TRBJ1-1,CATSTGTGRADTEAFF,TGTGCCACCAGCACTGGGACAGGGAGGGCGGACACTGAAGCTTTCTTT
TRBD1,TRBV7-9,TRBJ2-5,CASSLPDRGQETQYF,TGTGCCAGCAGCTTACCCGACAGGGGGCAAGAGACCCAGTACTTC
NA,TRBV21-1,TRBJ2-5,CASRPKETQYF,TGTGCCAGTCGCCCTAAAGAGACCCAGTACTTC
NA,TRBV6-6,TRBJ2-1,CASSPRGGSYNEQFF,TGTGCCAGCAGCCCTAGGGGGGGCTCCTACAATGAGCAGTTCTTC
NA,TRBV7-2,TRBJ1-5,CASSLDRDVNQPQHF,TGTGCCAGCAGCTTAGACAGGGATGTCAATCAGCCCCAGCATTTT